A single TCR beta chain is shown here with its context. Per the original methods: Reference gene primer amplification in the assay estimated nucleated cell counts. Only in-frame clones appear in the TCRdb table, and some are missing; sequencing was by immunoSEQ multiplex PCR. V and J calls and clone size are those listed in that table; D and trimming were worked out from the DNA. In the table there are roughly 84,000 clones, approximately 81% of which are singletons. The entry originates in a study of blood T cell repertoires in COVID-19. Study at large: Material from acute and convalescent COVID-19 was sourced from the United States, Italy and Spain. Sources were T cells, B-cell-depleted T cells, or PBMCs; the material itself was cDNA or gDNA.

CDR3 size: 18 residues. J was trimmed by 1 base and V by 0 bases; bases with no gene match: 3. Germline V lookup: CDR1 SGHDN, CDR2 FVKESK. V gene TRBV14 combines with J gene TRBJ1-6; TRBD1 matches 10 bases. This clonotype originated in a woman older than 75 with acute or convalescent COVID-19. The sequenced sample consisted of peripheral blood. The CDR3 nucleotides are TGTGCCAGCAGCCAAGATCGGGACAGGGGATCCTATAATTCACCCCTCCACTTT. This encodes CASSQDRDRGSYNSPLHF.